This T cell receptor beta chain was identified during a study of regulatory T cells in long-lasting Graves disease (dated by TCRdb to about 2021). In terms of the full investigation: Antithyroid drugs had been taken for less than 3 months by newly diagnosed Graves' disease patients. This study used TCR sequencing and RNA sequencing of peripheral blood to compare persistent Graves' disease patients against newly diagnosed Graves' disease patients. The study took place in China and was registered as a clinical trial. A total of roughly 33 samples underwent TCR sequencing: some 13 from persistent and approximately 20 from newly diagnosed Graves' disease patients.

Broad study findings and their caveats: Patients with persistent disease shared more public clonotypes (fewer than 3,000) than newly diagnosed patients did (approximately 1,000). Compared with newly diagnosed patients, patients with persistent Graves' disease had lower TCR Shannon entropy and fewer highly expanded clones, which suggests clonal expansion. Sequencing and analysis were limited to the TCR beta chain. The authors acknowledged the small sample size as a limitation that may reduce accuracy. Because the primary lesion, thyroid tissue, could not be accessed, the study looked at peripheral blood alone. TRBV28, TRBJ1-2 and TRBJ2-5 were preferentially used in persistent disease, while TRBV20-1 and TRBJ2-1 were favored in newly diagnosed disease.

Spanning cysteine to phenylalanine, the CDR3 consists of 11 amino acids. The only DNA kept is the CDR3, 33 bases in frame from the first base. CDR1 and CDR2 are read off the germline V gene as SGHRS and YFSETQ. At the junction V is shortened by 7 bases and J by 4 bases, with 6 bases in between. Note on this clonotype: Its antigen is still unknown. Base qualities are missing; no much larger clone stands one base away.

To prepare the library, multiplex PCR was applied. Sequenced on an Illumina HiSeq 4000. iRepertoire HTBI primers and Arm-PCR amplification of CDR3 regions were used to construct TCR beta libraries. PCR products were gel purified before sequencing. The original methods were these. A total of around 59 TRBV and some 15 TRBJ segments were identified across samples and were used for gene usage analysis of CDR3 amino acid clonotypes. COPE and FqMerger were used to merge filtered high-quality paired reads into contigs. Contigs were aligned with BLAST to IMGT TRBV, TRBD and TRBJ reference genes, and CDR3 was defined per IMGT. Any clonotype with a frequency above 0.1% was classified as a highly expanded clone. Repertoire diversity was measured by Shannon entropy, and V-J evenness by the Gini coefficient. Public clonotypes were defined as clonotypes shared by more than one individual. Clones were called with MiXCR by TCRdb after fastp trimmed the public reads at Q25, and only in-frame beta chains were retained. Duplicate CDR3 protein sequences are folded into a single record with the most common DNA and genes. TCRdb, not the original authors, processed these V and J calls. The sample records 440,000 or so distinct CDR3 sequences, about 15% of which are singletons. The ten most abundant clones make up about a sixth of the sample.

Taken with the paper, the label for time point translates to: newly diagnosed GD, antithyroid drugs for less than 3 months. RNA was extracted from PBMCs in TRIzol for both TCR sequencing and RNA sequencing. The diagnosis of Graves' disease was made according to American Thyroid Association guidelines. The patients came from an endocrinology department in Xi'an, China. Each patient gave about 8.1 milliliters of peripheral blood, collected in an EDTA anticoagulant tube. Ficoll Paque Plus density gradient separation was used to isolate PBMCs, and no additional T cell sorting was done. An Agilent 2100 Bioanalyzer and agarose gel were used to check RNA quality, and a NanoDrop 2000 was used to measure RNA concentration. The same data also went into a second study, on T cells in Graves' hyperthyroidism and ophthalmopathy. As noted in the second study: A patient counted as having stable Graves' hyperthyroidism if no progression to ophthalmopathy occurred over 18 months of follow-up. The hyperthyroidism patients were between 18 and 65 years old and newly diagnosed, with a disease duration of less than 2 months. The study excluded patients with uncontrolled infections, other autoimmune diseases, pregnancy or lactation. Clinical symptoms, serum thyroxine and TRAb, thyroid ultrasound, and orbital computed tomography formed the basis for the diagnoses. A first-round RT-PCR of the TCR CDR3 used the HTBI primer set with the Qiagen OneStep RT-PCR kit. Most expanded thyroid clonotypes (frequency above 0.001) were also found in blood, which suggests that blood repertoires may mirror thyroid immune responses. A model built on a 13 V-J signature distinguished ophthalmopathy from stable hyperthyroidism, reaching over 85% sensitivity and under 84% specificity in cross-validation and 80%/75% in testing. In validation, progression to ophthalmopathy was predicted by the model with around 70% sensitivity and around 75% specificity, a median of about 6.4 months before onset. A discovery cohort of roughly 100 patients, about 40 with Graves' ophthalmopathy and about 60 with stable Graves' hyperthyroidism, was used to find distinguishing TCR V-J signatures. Prospective prediction of ophthalmopathy was tested in an independent validation cohort consisting of 18 hyperthyroidism patients and over 15 patients who later progressed to ophthalmopathy. For training and testing, the 100 or so patients in the discovery cohort were randomly divided in a 7:3 ratio. The study also compared thyroid tissue and blood T-cell repertoires from more than 5 Graves' hyperthyroidism patients. Once sampling was done, hyperthyroidism patients were given methimazole at a starting dose of 30 mg daily, whereas ophthalmopathy patients were given high-dose intravenous methylprednisolone. Libraries were constructed in a second round of multiplex PCR, after which size selection and purification were performed. Paired-end sequencing of the libraries was performed with 100 bp reads on an Illumina HiSeq2000. Raw data were processed with SOAPnuke, discarding reads with adapters, uncalled bases, mean Phred below 15, or no exact constant-primer or identifier match. High-quality paired reads were merged with COPE v1.2.5, and unique nucleotide sequences were defined as clonotypes. Clonotypes were aligned to IMGT TRBV, TRBD and TRBJ reference segments using MiTCR v1.1. Only V-J combinations with frequency above 0.0001, covering 99% to 99.2% of repertoires, were analysed. A TCS score was defined as the ratio between F50 (clonal expansion) and ExV (chaos), using BLOSUM62-based TCRdist between CDR3 peptides within each V-J. Welch's t-statistics and random forest reduced just over 500 V-J features to about 12, which were used in a naive Bayes classifier (R e1071). Sample size was not statistically predetermined, and blinding of investigators to group allocation was not performed. The paper describes TCR Vbeta CDR3 sequencing of about 140 peripheral blood samples, made up of 43 ophthalmopathy patients, approximately 73 hyperthyroidism patients and about 17 progressor patients.

Source: peripheral blood mononuclear cells (PBMCs), taken at new diagnosis, from a patient treated with antithyroid drugs. This TCR was recovered from a woman aged 30 to 39 with Graves disease. Donor details come from another sample of the same person, matched by shared clones. Recombination connected TRBV5-1 to TRBJ2-1, with the D gene not confidently named. The CDR3: CASGVYNEQFF. The DNA sequence reads TGCGCCAGCGGGGTATACAATGAGCAGTTCTTC.